This T cell receptor beta chain was sequenced in a study of blood T cell repertoires in COVID-19. About the research overall: Spain, Italy and the United States supplied samples that represented acute and convalescent COVID-19. T cells, B-cell-depleted T cells, or PBMCs provided the cDNA or gDNA that served as material.

Per the authors' pipeline: Estimation of nucleated cell counts relied on the amplification of reference gene primers. Produced via immunoSEQ multiplex PCR; TCRdb's table is partial and in-frame only. That table furnishes V, J and clone size, whereas the DNA furnished D and trimming. The sample has 110,000 to 150,000 clones, about 84% seen once. Trimming stripped 3 bases from V and 0 bases from J, with 12 bases between. This CDR3 comprises 16 residues. Germline CDR1 is LNHDA and CDR2 is SQIVND (reference sequence). The TCR comes from a woman of 80 years or more in a cohort sampled during active or convalescent COVID-19. The chain joins TRBV19 to TRBJ1-5; TRBD1 might be the D (5 bases). Sequenced input: peripheral blood. The CDR3 DNA reads TGTGCCAGTAGTATGCAGGGCAGAATTAGCAATCAGCCCCAGCATTTT. This sequence encodes CASSMQGRISNQPQHF.